The T cell receptor beta chain described here comes from a study of OX40 agonist ivuxolimab in advanced cancers. Study context: Around 40% of patients had received prior checkpoint inhibitor therapy. Partial responses were seen in three patients, one with hepatocellular carcinoma and two with cutaneous melanoma.

Germline CDR1 reads MDHEN; CDR2 reads SYDVKM. The CDR3 totals 17 residues. V was clipped by 10 bases and J by 5 bases; unmatched bases: 17. As regards this clone: Antigen specificity is unknown.

The data were produced by immunoSEQ multiplex PCR, yet TCRdb's version contains in-frame clones alone and is incomplete. The table shows about 100,000 clones, with approximately 90% occurring only once. Study-wide findings and caveats: Partial responders at 0.1-3.0 mg/kg had among the lowest clonal expansion. Nonresponders, in some cases, also had low normalized T-cell clonal expansion.

The sequence came from an adult with an advanced solid tumor such as melanoma, head and neck, liver or kidney cancer. Material: CD4+ or CD8+ T cells sorted from blood, obtained in a trial of the OX40 agonist ivuxolimab. The V gene is TRBV28, the J gene TRBJ2-2, with 9 nucleotides matching TRBD1. The chain's CDR3 is CANLRPLDRGRTGELFF. Written as DNA, the CDR3 is TGTGCCAACTTACGCCCCTTGGACAGGGGACGGACCGGGGAGCTGTTTTTT. Filled out from reference TRBV28 and TRBJ2-2, the complete variable domain reads DVKVTQSSRYLVKRTGEKVFLECVQDMDHENMFWYRQDPGLGLRLIYFSYDVKMKEKGDIPEGYSVSREKKERFSLILESASTNQTSMYLCANLRPLDRGRTGELFFGEGSRLTVL.